This TCR beta chain was sequenced during a study of T-cell memory formation after mild COVID-19. This CDR3 comprises 17 residues. With V trimmed by 2 bases and J by 0 bases, 5 bases remained unmatched. Germline lookup yields CDR1 SEHNR and CDR2 FQNEAQ (reference sequence). On this clonotype: Its antigen is still unknown.

Points from the study as a whole: The study found contracting CD4+ clones mainly in CM and EM and contracting CD8+ clones in EMRA. Pre-infection memory held some responding clones, suggesting pre-existing cross-reactive T cells responded.

TCRdb fed the 5' RACE reads into MiXCR, producing one record per CDR3 protein. The table has 150,000 to 200,000 distinct CDR3 sequences, approximately 16% seen once. The TCR originated in an adult woman who had mild COVID-19 (a few samples of this study predate the infection). Cell type and time point are not known. Sequencing was performed on PBMCs or a T cell subset sorted from them (not recorded which). The chain is built from TRBV7-9 and TRBJ2-3, with TRBD2 identical over 10 bases. The CDR3, as DNA: TGTGCCAGCAGCTTATTCCTAGCGGGGGCAAGCACAGATACGCAGTATTTT. This sequence encodes CASSLFLAGASTDTQYF.